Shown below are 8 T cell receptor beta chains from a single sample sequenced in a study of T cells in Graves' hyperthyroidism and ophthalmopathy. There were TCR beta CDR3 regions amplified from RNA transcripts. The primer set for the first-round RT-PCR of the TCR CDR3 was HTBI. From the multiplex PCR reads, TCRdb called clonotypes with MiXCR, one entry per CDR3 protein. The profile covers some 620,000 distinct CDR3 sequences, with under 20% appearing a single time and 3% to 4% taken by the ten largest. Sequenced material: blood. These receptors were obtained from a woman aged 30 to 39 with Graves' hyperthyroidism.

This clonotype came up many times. CDR3 in DNA: TGCGCCAGCAGCTTTCGACAGGTCTCCTACAATGAGCAGTTCTTC. Translated, it gives CASSFRQVSYNEQFF. V and J are TRBV5-1 and TRBJ2-1; weak D call: TRBD1 (6 bases). This CDR3 region has 15 residues. Deletions cut 2 bases from V and 0 bases from J, with 9 bases between. Germline assignment: CDR1 SGHRS and CDR2 YFSETQ.

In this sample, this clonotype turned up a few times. In DNA, the CDR3 is TGCAGTGCCCCTGGACTAGCGGGGGATTACAATGAGCAGTTCTTC. Protein sequence: CSAPGLAGDYNEQFF. The V gene is TRBV20-1, the J gene TRBJ2-1; 13 bases fit TRBD2. CDR1 and CDR2 (germline): DFQATT, SNEGSKA (reference sequence). The V gene end was trimmed by 6 bases and the J gene end by 4 bases; junction bases not matched to a gene: 6. The CDR3 is made up of 15 amino acids.

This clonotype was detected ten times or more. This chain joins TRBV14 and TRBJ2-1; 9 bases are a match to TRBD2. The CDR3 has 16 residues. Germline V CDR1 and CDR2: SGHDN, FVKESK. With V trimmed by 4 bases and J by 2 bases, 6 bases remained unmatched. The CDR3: CASSPFSGRTYNEQFF. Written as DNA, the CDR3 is TGTGCCAGCAGCCCTTTTAGCGGGAGAACCTACAATGAGCAGTTCTTC.

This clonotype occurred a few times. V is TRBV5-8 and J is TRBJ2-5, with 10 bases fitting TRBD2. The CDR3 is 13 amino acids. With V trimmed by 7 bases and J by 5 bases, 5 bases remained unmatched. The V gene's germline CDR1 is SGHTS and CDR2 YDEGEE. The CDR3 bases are TGTGCCAGCCAGCGGGAGGGCCTTGAGACCCAGTACTTC. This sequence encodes CASQREGLETQYF. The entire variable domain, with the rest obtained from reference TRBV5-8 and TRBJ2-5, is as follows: EAGVTQSPTHLIKTRGQQATLRCSPISGHTSVYWYQQALGLGLQFLLWYDEGEERNRGNFPPRFSGRQFPNYSSELNVNALELEDSALYLCASQREGLETQYFGPGTRLLVL.

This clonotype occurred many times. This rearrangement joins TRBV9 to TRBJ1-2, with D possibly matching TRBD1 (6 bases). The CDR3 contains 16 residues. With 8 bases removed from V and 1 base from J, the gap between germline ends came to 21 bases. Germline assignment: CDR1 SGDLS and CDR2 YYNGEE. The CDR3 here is CASQLPGHSFNYGYTF. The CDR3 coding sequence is TGTGCCAGTCAACTTCCGGGACATTCCTTTAACTATGGCTACACCTTC.

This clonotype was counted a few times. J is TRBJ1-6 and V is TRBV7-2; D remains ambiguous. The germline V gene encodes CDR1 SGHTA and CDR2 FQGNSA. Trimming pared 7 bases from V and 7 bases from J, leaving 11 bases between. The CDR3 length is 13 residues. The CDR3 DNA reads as TGTGCCAGCACCCAGGCGGCAAATTCACCCCTCCACTTT. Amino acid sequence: CASTQAANSPLHF.

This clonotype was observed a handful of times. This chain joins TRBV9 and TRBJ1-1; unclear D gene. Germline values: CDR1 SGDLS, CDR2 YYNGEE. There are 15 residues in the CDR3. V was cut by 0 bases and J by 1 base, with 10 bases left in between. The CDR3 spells CASSVVVGKNTEAFF. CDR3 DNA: TGTGCCAGCAGCGTAGTCGTGGGAAAGAACACTGAAGCTTTCTTT.

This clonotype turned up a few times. The CDR3, as DNA: TGCAGTGCTAGGGCCTTCGGGAGGGACTCTGGAAACACCATATATTTT. This sequence encodes CSARAFGRDSGNTIYF. V and J are TRBV20-1 and TRBJ1-3; no clear D. The CDR3 contains 16 residues. V was shortened by 3 bases and J by 0 bases, with 15 bases between the two germline ends. The germline V gene encodes CDR1 DFQATT and CDR2 SNEGSKA (reference sequence).